The entry that follows covers one TCR beta chain sequence. This entry comes from a study of T cells in Graves' hyperthyroidism and ophthalmopathy. RNA transcripts gave rise to amplified TCR beta CDR3 regions. With the HTBI primer set, the TCR CDR3 went through a first round of RT-PCR. Via MiXCR, TCRdb re-called the multiplex PCR reads, giving one row per CDR3 protein. The table records about 640,000 distinct CDR3 sequences, roughly 15% of them present only once. The CDR3 runs to 16 residues. Germline CDR1 MNHNS, CDR2 SASEGT. V lost 6 bases, J lost 5 bases, and 12 bases stayed unmatched. The genes are TRBV6-1 and TRBJ2-1, with TRBD1 matching over 8 bases. This TCR derives from a woman aged 45 to 65 with Graves' ophthalmopathy. What was sequenced was blood. The CDR3 nucleotides are TGTGCCAGCAGCCAGGTCGAAGACAGGGGTAACAATGAGCAGTTCTTC. Translation: CASSQVEDRGNNEQFF.